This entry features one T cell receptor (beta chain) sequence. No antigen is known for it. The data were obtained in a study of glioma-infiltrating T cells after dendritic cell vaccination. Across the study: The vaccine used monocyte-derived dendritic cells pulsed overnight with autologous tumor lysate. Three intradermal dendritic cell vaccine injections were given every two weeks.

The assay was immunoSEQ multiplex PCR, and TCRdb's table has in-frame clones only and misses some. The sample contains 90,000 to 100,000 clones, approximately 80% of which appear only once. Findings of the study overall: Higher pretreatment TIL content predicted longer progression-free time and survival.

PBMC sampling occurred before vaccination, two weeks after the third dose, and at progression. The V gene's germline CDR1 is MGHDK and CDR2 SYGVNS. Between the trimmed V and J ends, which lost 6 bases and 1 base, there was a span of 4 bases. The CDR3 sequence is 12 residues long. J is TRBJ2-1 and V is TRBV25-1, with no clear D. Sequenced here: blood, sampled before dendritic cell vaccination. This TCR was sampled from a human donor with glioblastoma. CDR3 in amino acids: CASSRSYNEQFF. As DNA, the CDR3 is TGTGCCAGCAGCAGGTCCTACAATGAGCAGTTCTTC.